Given below is one T cell receptor (beta chain) in context. Its specificity is unknown. This record belongs to a study of CD4 T cells in relation to SARS-CoV-2 and coronaviruses. Findings and caveats of the study: Each donor contributed either pre-pandemic or post-infection samples, not both. Compared with monoreactive clones, crossreactive clones showed significantly weaker SARS-CoV-2 expansion.

Germline values: CDR1 MNHEY, CDR2 SVGAGI. The CDR3 covers 15 residues. V dropped 5 bases and J dropped 4; count of bases not matched to a gene: 2. Some clones are missing from TCRdb's copy, which holds only in-frame ones; the method was immunoSEQ multiplex PCR. The table shows some 40,000 clones, with approximately 83% occurring only once. The receptor comes from an adult with COVID-19. The chain is built from TRBV6-5 and TRBJ2-3, with 14 bases matching TRBD2. Material for sequencing was memory CD4+ T cells from PBMCs. CDR3 residues: CASSQTSGRADTQYF. In DNA, the CDR3 is TGTGCCAGCAGTCAGACTAGCGGGAGGGCAGATACGCAGTATTTT.